The present TCR beta chain was sequenced within a study of shared clonotypes between healthy human individuals. Overall study: Plates per donor: three CD4 naive, three CD4 memory, two CD8 naive, one CD8 memory.

The protocol was immunoSEQ multiplex PCR, while the TCRdb copy is restricted to in-frame clones and leaves out a portion. The profile shows fewer than 400,000 clones, approximately 79% of them singletons. Overall study findings and caveats: For naive CD4 cells, around 5% of clonotypes were shared across a handful of donors.

This CDR3 spans 16 amino acids. V lost 5 bases, J lost 1 base, and 18 bases lay in between. CDR1 is SEHNR, CDR2 FQNEAQ, per germline (reference sequence). A remark on this clone: The target antigen is unknown.

Sequencing input: memory CD4+ T cells sorted from blood. Subset defined: CD45RA-negative fraction. The chain is built from TRBV7-9 and TRBJ2-7, with D perhaps matching TRBD1 (6 bases). The TCR sequence derives from a man in his thirties or forties in good health. CDR3 residues: CASSRGPITGSYEQYF. DNA for the CDR3: TGTGCCAGCAGCCGAGGTCCCATAACAGGGTCCTACGAGCAGTACTTC.